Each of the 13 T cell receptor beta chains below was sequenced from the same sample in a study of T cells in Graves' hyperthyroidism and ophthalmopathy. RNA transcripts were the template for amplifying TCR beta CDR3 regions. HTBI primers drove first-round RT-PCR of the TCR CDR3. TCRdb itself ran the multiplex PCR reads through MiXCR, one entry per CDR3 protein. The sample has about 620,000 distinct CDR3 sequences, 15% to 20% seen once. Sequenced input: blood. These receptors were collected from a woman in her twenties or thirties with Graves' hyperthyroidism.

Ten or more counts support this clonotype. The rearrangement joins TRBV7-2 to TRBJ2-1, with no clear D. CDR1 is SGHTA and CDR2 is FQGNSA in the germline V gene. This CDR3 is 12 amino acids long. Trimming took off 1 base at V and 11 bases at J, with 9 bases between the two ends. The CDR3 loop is CASSLGRDQQFF. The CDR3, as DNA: TGTGCCAGCAGCTTAGGGCGAGATCAGCAGTTCTTC.

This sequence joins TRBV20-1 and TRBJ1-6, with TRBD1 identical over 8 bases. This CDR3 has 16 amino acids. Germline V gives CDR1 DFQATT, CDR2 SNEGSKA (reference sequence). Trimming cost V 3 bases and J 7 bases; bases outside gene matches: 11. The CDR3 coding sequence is TGCAGTGCTAGTCCGGTGGGACAGGTCGAAAATTCACCCCTCCACTTT. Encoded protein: CSASPVGQVENSPLHF.

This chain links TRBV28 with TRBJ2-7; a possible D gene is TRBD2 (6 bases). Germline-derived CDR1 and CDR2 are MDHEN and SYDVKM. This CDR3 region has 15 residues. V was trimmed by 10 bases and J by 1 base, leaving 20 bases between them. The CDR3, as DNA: TGTGCCACCATAAAGGGGCGCGGGAATTCCTACGAGCAGTACTTC. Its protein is CATIKGRGNSYEQYF.

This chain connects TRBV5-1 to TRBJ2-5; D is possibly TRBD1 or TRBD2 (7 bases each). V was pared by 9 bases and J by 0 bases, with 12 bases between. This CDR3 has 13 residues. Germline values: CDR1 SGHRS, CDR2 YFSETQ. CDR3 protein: CAIGGTDQETQYF. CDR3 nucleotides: TGCGCCATCGGGGGGACAGACCAAGAGACCCAGTACTTC.

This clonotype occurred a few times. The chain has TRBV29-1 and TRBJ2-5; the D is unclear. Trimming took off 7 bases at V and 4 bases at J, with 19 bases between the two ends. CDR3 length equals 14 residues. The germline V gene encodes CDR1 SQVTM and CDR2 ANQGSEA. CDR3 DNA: TGCAGCGGCCGATGGGCGGATGCCCCAGAGACCCAGTACTTC. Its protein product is CSGRWADAPETQYF.

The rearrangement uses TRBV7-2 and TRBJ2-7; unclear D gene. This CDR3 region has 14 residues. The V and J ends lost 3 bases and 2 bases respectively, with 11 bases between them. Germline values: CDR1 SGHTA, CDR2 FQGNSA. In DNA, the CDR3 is TGTGCCAGCAGCTTCTCGGCTGGCACCTACGAGCAGTACTTC. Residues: CASSFSAGTYEQYF.

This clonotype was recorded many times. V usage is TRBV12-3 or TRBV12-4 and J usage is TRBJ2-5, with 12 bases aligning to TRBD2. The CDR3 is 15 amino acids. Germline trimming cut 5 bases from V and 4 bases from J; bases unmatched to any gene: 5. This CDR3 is CASSPSTSGRETQYF. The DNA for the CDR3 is TGTGCCAGCAGTCCTTCGACTAGCGGGAGAGAGACCCAGTACTTC.

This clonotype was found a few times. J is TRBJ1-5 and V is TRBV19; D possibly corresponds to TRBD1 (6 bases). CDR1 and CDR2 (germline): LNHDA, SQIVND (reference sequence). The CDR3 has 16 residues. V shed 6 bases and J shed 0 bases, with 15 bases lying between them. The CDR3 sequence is CASSATGFASNQPQHF. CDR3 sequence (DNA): TGTGCCAGTAGCGCCACAGGGTTCGCTAGCAATCAGCCCCAGCATTTT.

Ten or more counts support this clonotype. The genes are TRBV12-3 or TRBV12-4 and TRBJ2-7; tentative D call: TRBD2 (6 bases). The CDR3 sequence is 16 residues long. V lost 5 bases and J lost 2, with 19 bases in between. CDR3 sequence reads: CASSPTQGGGPYEQYF. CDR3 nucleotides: TGTGCCAGCAGTCCCACCCAGGGAGGAGGGCCCTACGAGCAGTACTTC.

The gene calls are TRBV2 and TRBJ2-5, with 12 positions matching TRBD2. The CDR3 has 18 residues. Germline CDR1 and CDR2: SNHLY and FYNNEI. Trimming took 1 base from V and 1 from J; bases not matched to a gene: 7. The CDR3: CASSEGGGLAGIQETQYF. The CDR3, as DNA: TGTGCCAGCAGTGAAGGGGGAGGACTAGCGGGGATCCAAGAGACCCAGTACTTC.

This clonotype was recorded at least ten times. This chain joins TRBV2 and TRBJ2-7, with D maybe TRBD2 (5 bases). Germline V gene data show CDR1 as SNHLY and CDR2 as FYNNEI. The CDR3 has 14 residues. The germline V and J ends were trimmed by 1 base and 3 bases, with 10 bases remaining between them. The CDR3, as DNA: TGTGCCAGCAGTGAAGGACTACTAATCTACGAGCAGTACTTC. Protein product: CASSEGLLIYEQYF.

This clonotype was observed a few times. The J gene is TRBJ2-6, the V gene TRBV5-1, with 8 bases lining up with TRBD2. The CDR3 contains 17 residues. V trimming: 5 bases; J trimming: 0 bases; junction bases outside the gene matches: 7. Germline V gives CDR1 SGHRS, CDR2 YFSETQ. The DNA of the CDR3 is TGCGCCAGCAGACGATCCGGGGGGGGCTCTGGGGCCAACGTCCTGACTTTC. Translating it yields CASRRSGGGSGANVLTF. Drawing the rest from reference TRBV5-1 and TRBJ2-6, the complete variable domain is KAGVTQTPRYLIKTRGQQVTLSCSPISGHRSVSWYQQTPGQGLQFLFEYFSETQRNKGNFPGRFSGRQFSNSRSEMNVSTLELGDSALYLCASRRSGGGSGANVLTFGAGSRLTVL.

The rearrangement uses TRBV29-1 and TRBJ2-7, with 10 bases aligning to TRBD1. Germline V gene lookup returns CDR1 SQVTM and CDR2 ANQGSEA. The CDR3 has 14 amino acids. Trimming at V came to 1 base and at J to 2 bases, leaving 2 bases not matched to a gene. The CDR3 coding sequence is TGCAGCGTTGAAGCCGGGACAGGGGCCTACGAGCAGTACTTC. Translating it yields CSVEAGTGAYEQYF.